This entry is about one TCR beta chain. Its antigen is still unknown. CDR3 length: 15 residues. CDR1 and CDR2 from the germline V gene are SGHVS and FQNEAQ. Trimming stripped 0 bases from V and 7 bases from J, with 15 bases between. This entry belongs to a study of PD-1 blockade in classical Hodgkin lymphoma. Libraries were prepared by immunoSEQ multiplex PCR; TCRdb keeps only in-frame clonotypes and omits some of them. The sample includes tens of thousands of clones, 88% seen only once; the top ten take roughly 10%. With no exception, relapse followed autologous stem cell transplantation in all patients, and brentuximab vedotin exposure varied. Best overall response was complete response, partial response or progressive disease in these relapsed/refractory classical Hodgkin lymphoma patients. Study-wide results and limits: The authors have not defined what causes the repertoire differences, possibly disease activity or prior therapy.

This rearrangement joins TRBV7-8 to TRBJ2-5, with unresolved D. The source was peripheral blood mononuclear cells (PBMCs), collected at baseline. This TCR came from a human donor with classical Hodgkin lymphoma. The CDR3 is CASSLARSHTSTQYF. Here the CDR3 DNA reads TGTGCCAGCAGCTTAGCGCGGTCACACACATCGACCCAGTACTTC. The entire variable domain, with the rest obtained from reference TRBV7-8 and TRBJ2-5, is as follows: GAGVSQSPRYKVAKRGQDVALRCDPISGHVSLFWYQQALGQGPEFLTYFQNEAQLDKSGLPSDRFFAERPEGSVSTLKIQRTQQEDSAVYLCASSLARSHTSTQYFGPGTRLLVL.